This T cell receptor (beta chain) was recorded in a study of blood T cell repertoires in COVID-19. Background on the study: PBMCs, B-cell-depleted T cells, or T cells provided the cDNA or gDNA that made up the material.

This clone was seen just once. TCRdb's copy holds only in-frame clones and misses some; the assay was immunoSEQ multiplex PCR. The sample lists more than 200,000 clones; about 85% were seen once. V gave up 3 bases and J gave up 4 bases; unmatched junction bases: 4. Germline values: CDR1 KGHSH, CDR2 LQKENI. This CDR3 is built from 15 residues. This clonotype was sampled from a man between 65 and 80 years old with acute or convalescent COVID-19. The V call is TRBV18, the J call TRBJ1-1; 11 bases fit TRBD1. Source material: peripheral blood. CDR3 in amino acids: CASSPSGTGGTEAFF. Here the CDR3 DNA reads TGTGCCAGCTCACCTTCCGGGACAGGGGGCACTGAAGCTTTCTTT.